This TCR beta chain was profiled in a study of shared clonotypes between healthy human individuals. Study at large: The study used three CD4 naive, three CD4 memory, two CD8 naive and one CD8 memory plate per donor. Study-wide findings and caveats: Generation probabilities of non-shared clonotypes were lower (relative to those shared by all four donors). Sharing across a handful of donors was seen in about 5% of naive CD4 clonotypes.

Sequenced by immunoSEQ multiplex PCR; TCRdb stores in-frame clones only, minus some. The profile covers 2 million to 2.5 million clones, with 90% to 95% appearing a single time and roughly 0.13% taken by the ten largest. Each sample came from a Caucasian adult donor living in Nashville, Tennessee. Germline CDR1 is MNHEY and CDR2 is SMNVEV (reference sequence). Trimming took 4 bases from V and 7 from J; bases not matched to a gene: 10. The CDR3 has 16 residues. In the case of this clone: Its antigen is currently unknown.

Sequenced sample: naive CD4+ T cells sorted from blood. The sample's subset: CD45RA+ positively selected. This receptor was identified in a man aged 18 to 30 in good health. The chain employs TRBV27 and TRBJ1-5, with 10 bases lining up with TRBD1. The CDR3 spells CASSWYSPGQGQPQHF. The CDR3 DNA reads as TGTGCCAGCAGTTGGTACTCCCCGGGACAGGGGCAGCCCCAGCATTTT.